These 25 T cell receptor beta chains were all obtained from the same sample, sequenced in a study of regulatory T cells in long-lasting Graves disease. Libraries of TCR beta came from iRepertoire HTBI primers plus Arm-PCR of CDR3 regions. TCRdb called the multiplex PCR reads again in MiXCR, with one record for every CDR3 protein. The table shows about 420,000 distinct CDR3 sequences, with about 16% occurring only once. The time point denotes: newly diagnosed GD, antithyroid drugs for less than 3 months. PBMCs provided the RNA from which the TCR library was made. This sample also belongs to another study, concerning T cells in Graves' hyperthyroidism and ophthalmopathy.

The source material was peripheral blood mononuclear cells (PBMCs), sampled at new diagnosis, from a patient treated with antithyroid drugs. These receptors were taken from a woman younger than 35 with Graves disease.

This clonotype has a handful of counts. The V gene is TRBV18, the J gene TRBJ1-2; no definite D call. This CDR3 has 15 residues. CDR1 KGHSH and CDR2 LQKENI come from the germline V gene. Trimming took 2 bases from V and 0 from J, leaving 10 bases between them. CDR3 in DNA: TGTGCCAGCTCACCAGATCCTCCCCCTAACTATGGCTACACCTTC. This encodes CASSPDPPPNYGYTF.

The rearrangement links TRBV4-1 to TRBJ2-1, with no clear D. Germline V lookup: CDR1 MGHRA, CDR2 YSYEKL. V lost 1 base and J 9 bases, leaving 7 bases between the germline ends. This CDR3 is built from 12 residues. The CDR3 region has the DNA TGCGCCAGCAGCCAAGCGACTGGTGAGCAGTTCTTC. Protein sequence: CASSQATGEQFF.

The table lists this clonotype with many counts. The genes are TRBV12-3 or TRBV12-4 and TRBJ2-7; 10 nucleotides match TRBD1. This CDR3 comprises 14 residues. J gave up 6 bases and V 2 bases, and 4 bases lay outside the gene matches. CDR3 loop: CASSLFDRGREQYF. The DNA of the CDR3 is TGTGCCAGCAGTTTATTTGACAGGGGGCGCGAGCAGTACTTC.

This clonotype was observed many times. This chain connects TRBV6-5 to TRBJ2-7; the D gene is possibly TRBD1 (7 bases). CDR1 and CDR2 from the germline V gene are MNHEY and SVGAGI. The V end was cut by 2 bases, the J end by 3 bases, with 11 bases between. CDR3 length: 14 amino acids. The CDR3 is CASSYPQGGYEQYF. Written as DNA, the CDR3 is TGTGCCAGCAGTTACCCCCAGGGGGGCTACGAGCAGTACTTC.

There are a few counts of this clonotype. The V gene is TRBV6-1, the J gene TRBJ1-2; TRBD1 is a possible D gene (5 bases). Between the trimmed V and J ends, which lost 4 bases and 4 bases, there was a span of 13 bases. The CDR3 has 14 amino acids. Per the germline V gene, CDR1 is MNHNS and CDR2 is SASEGT. CDR3 loop: CASSGGPDGYGYTF. In nucleotides, the CDR3 is TGTGCCAGCAGTGGGGGCCCGGACGGCTATGGCTACACCTTC.

This clonotype was seen only once. This may be a read error: a much more frequent sequence differs by one nucleotide. This chain connects TRBV20-1 to TRBJ2-7; 13 bases agree with TRBD2. Matching the DNA end better, TRBJ2-5 makes the J call doubtful. Per germline, CDR1 DFQATT and CDR2 SNEGSKA (reference sequence). The CDR3 spans 16 residues. DNA of the CDR3: TGCAGTGCTAGAGAAACTAGCGGGAGGGCCCGAGAGACCCAGTACTTC. Translated: CSARETSGRARETQYF.

This clonotype was detected many times. This chain connects TRBV29-1 to TRBJ2-3; tentative D call: TRBD2 (6 bases). CDR1 SQVTM and CDR2 ANQGSEA come from the germline V gene. With 6 bases removed from V and 7 bases from J, the gap between germline ends came to 11 bases. The CDR3 has 11 amino acids. CDR3 sequence reads: CSVEAGHTQYF. CDR3 in DNA: TGCAGCGTCGAGGCGGGACATACGCAGTATTTT.

The chain has TRBV20-1 and TRBJ1-3, with D possibly TRBD1 on 5 matching bases. V was clipped by 5 bases and J by 0 bases, with 11 bases between them. Germline V gene sequence: CDR1 DFQATT, CDR2 SNEGSKA (reference sequence). The CDR3 has 14 amino acids. The CDR3 loop is CSAFLGGSGNTIYF. CDR3 DNA: TGCAGTGCTTTCCTCGGGGGCTCTGGAAACACCATATATTTT.

The chain links TRBV9 to TRBJ1-5; no definite D call. The CDR3 spans 15 residues. Looked up from germline, CDR1 is SGDLS and CDR2 is YYNGEE. The V end was cut by 0 bases, the J end by 4 bases, with 11 bases between. The CDR3: CASSVGEDRNQPQHF. The CDR3 nucleotides are TGTGCCAGCAGCGTAGGTGAGGATCGGAATCAGCCCCAGCATTTT.

This clonotype was recorded only once. This chain links TRBV11-3 with TRBJ1-2; tentatively, D is TRBD1 (5 bases). Germline CDR1 SGHNT, CDR2 YENEEA. Trimming removed 8 bases from V and 4 bases from J, with 14 bases in between. There are 13 residues in the CDR3. CDR3 sequence (DNA): TGTGCCAGCCGAGTTCAGGGAACCTATGGCTACACCTTC. Its protein product is CASRVQGTYGYTF. The whole variable domain, remainder taken from reference TRBV11-3 and TRBJ1-2, is EAGVVQSPRYKIIEKKQPVAFWCNPISGHNTLYWYLQNLGQGPELLIRYENEEAVDDSQLPKDRFSAERLKGVDSTLKIQPAELGDSAVYLCASRVQGTYGYTFGSGTRLTVV.

This clonotype was found many times. The chain has TRBV28 and TRBJ2-7, with 9 nucleotides matching TRBD2. CDR1 and CDR2 (germline): MDHEN, SYDVKM. Trimming cost V 5 bases and J 2 bases; bases outside gene matches: 7. The CDR3 has 15 amino acids. The chain's CDR3 is CASSETSGSTYEQYF. As DNA, the CDR3 is TGTGCCAGCAGTGAAACTAGCGGGTCTACCTACGAGCAGTACTTC. The variable domain in full, with the rest retrieved from reference TRBV28 and TRBJ2-7, is DVKVTQSSRYLVKRTGEKVFLECVQDMDHENMFWYRQDPGLGLRLIYFSYDVKMKEKGDIPEGYSVSREKKERFSLILESASTNQTSMYLCASSETSGSTYEQYFGPGTRLTVT.

This clonotype was seen a handful of times. The chain combines TRBV7-9 with TRBJ2-1; D not resolved. This CDR3 has 18 amino acids. Germline CDR1 SEHNR, CDR2 FQNEAQ (reference sequence). Trimming left V 1 base short and J 3 bases short, with 19 bases between. CDR3 in amino acids: CASSLEGFSLPRYNEQFF. The CDR3, as DNA: TGTGCCAGCAGCTTAGAAGGTTTCAGTCTCCCCCGCTACAATGAGCAGTTCTTC.

This clonotype occurred a few times. This chain connects TRBV20-1 to TRBJ2-1, with TRBD2 matching over 10 bases. CDR1 and CDR2 (germline): DFQATT, SNEGSKA (reference sequence). CDR3 length: 18 residues. The J segment lost 2 bases and the V segment lost 2 bases, leaving 12 bases of the junction unmatched. The CDR3 DNA is TGCAGTGCTAGATCTCTAGCGGGAGTGGGCGCGCCCTACAATGAGCAGTTCTTC. Translation: CSARSLAGVGAPYNEQFF.

This clonotype was counted between two and nine times. The gene calls are TRBV29-1 and TRBJ2-2, with TRBD2 matching over 11 bases. Looked up from germline, CDR1 is SQVTM and CDR2 is ANQGSEA. This CDR3 comprises 16 residues. The ends lost 4 bases at V and 6 bases at J; junction bases unmatched: 10. For the CDR3, the DNA is TGCAGCGTTGCGGTAGCGGGAGGGACCAAGGCCGGGGAGCTGTTTTTT. It specifies CSVAVAGGTKAGELFF.

This clonotype showed up many times. The J gene is TRBJ2-7, the V gene TRBV11-1, with 9 nucleotides matching TRBD1. Germline V gene lookup returns CDR1 SGHAT and CDR2 FQDESV (reference sequence). V lost 2 bases and J lost 3; bases outside the gene matches: 5. CDR3 length equals 15 residues. The chain's CDR3 is CASSLPRTGVYEQYF. Here the CDR3 DNA reads TGTGCCAGCAGCTTACCCCGGACAGGGGTCTACGAGCAGTACTTC.

Many counts were recorded for this clonotype. The chain employs TRBV29-1 and TRBJ2-3; D is ambiguous. CDR3 length: 16 residues. Trimming took off 7 bases at V and 2 bases at J, with 22 bases between the two ends. Germline loops: CDR1 SQVTM, CDR2 ANQGSEA. This CDR3 is CSAVRLMETPTDTQYF. The CDR3 DNA is TGCAGCGCGGTGAGGCTTATGGAGACCCCCACAGATACGCAGTATTTT.

The chain joins TRBV6-1 to TRBJ2-7; D assignment may be TRBD1 or TRBD2 (5 bases each). There are 14 residues in the CDR3. Trimming removed 6 bases from V and 7 bases from J, with 19 bases in between. The germline CDR1 and CDR2 sequences are MNHNS and SASEGT. In DNA, the CDR3 is TGTGCCAGCAGGCCTACTCCGGGACCCCGGGAGCAGTACTTC. It codes for CASRPTPGPREQYF.

In its sample, this clonotype was seen many times. This sequence joins TRBV12-3 or TRBV12-4 and TRBJ2-2; D is unresolved. Trimming stripped 6 bases from V and 5 bases from J, with 16 bases between. The CDR3 totals 15 residues. In DNA form, the CDR3 reads TGTGCCAGCAGCGCAAACAGCCCTCTAACCGGGGAGCTGTTTTTT. Residues: CASSANSPLTGELFF.

This clonotype was counted ten times or more. V usage is TRBV27 and J usage is TRBJ2-7; 9 nucleotides line up with TRBD2. The V and J ends lost 11 bases and 2 bases, in that order; junction bases with no gene match: 19. The CDR3 has 17 residues. In germline, CDR1 is MNHEY, CDR2 SMNVEV (reference sequence). The CDR3 sequence: CAGDRDTGLASTYEQYF. Written as DNA, the CDR3 is TGTGCCGGTGACCGGGACACAGGACTAGCGTCGACCTACGAGCAGTACTTC.

The chain recombines TRBV7-2 with TRBJ2-3; 7 bases line up with TRBD1. CDR1 and CDR2 (germline): SGHTA, FQGNSA. Trimming cost V 6 bases and J 2 bases; bases outside gene matches: 5. The CDR3 is 14 amino acids. CDR3 coding DNA: TGTGCCAGCAGTAGGACAGGCCTCACAGATACGCAGTATTTT. It specifies CASSRTGLTDTQYF. The full variable domain, rest sourced from reference TRBV7-2 and TRBJ2-3, is GAGVSQSPSNKVTEKGKDVELRCDPISGHTALYWYRQSLGQGLEFLIYFQGNSAPDKSGLPSDRFSAERTGGSVSTLTIQRTQQEDSAVYLCASSRTGLTDTQYFGPGTRLTVL.

In this sample, this clonotype turned up many times. The genes are TRBV6-2 or TRBV6-3 and TRBJ2-1, with TRBD1 identical over 9 bases. J was trimmed by 8 bases and V by 0 bases; bases with no gene match: 5. The CDR3 runs to 15 residues. Germline assignment: CDR1 MNHEY and CDR2 SVGEGT. CDR3 region: CASSYSLTGGDEQFF. The CDR3 DNA reads as TGTGCCAGCAGTTACTCGCTCACAGGGGGCGATGAGCAGTTCTTC.

About this clonotype itself: A much larger clone lies a single base off, so this may be a read error. The chain recombines TRBV11-2 with TRBJ2-7, with D possibly being TRBD1 (5 bases). Trimming stripped 1 base from V and 7 bases from J, with 17 bases between. Germline V gives CDR1 SGHAT, CDR2 FQNNGV. The CDR3 sequence is 15 residues long. CDR3 loop: CASSLAGYSYNEQYF. The CDR3 coding sequence is TGTGCCAGCAGCTTAGCAGGGTACTCCTACAATGAGCAGTACTTC. Combining the CDR3 with reference TRBV11-2 and TRBJ2-7 gives the whole variable domain EAGVAQSPRYKIIEKRQSVAFWCNPISGHATLYWYQQILGQGPKLLIQFQNNGVVDDSQLPKDRFSAERLKGVDSTLKIQPAKLEDSAVYLCASSLAGYSYNEQYFGPGTRLTVT.

As regards this clonotype: This may be a read error: a much more frequent sequence differs by one nucleotide. The chain uses TRBV7-2 and TRBJ2-7; D is unclear. Per the germline V gene, CDR1 is SGHTA and CDR2 is FQGNSA. The length of the CDR3 is 13 residues. The CDR3 is CASSLVWVAEQHF. As DNA, the CDR3 is TGTGCCAGCAGCTTAGTGTGGGTCGCCGAGCAGCACTTC.

The chain links TRBV7-2 to TRBJ2-7, with 10 positions matching TRBD1. J gave up 5 bases and V 5 bases, and 3 bases lay outside the gene matches. In germline, CDR1 is SGHTA, CDR2 FQGNSA. The CDR3 has 13 residues. This CDR3 reads CASSTDRGDEQYF. CDR3 DNA sequence: TGTGCCAGCAGCACGGACAGGGGGGACGAGCAGTACTTC.

At least ten counts were recorded for this clonotype. The V and J genes are TRBV3-1 and TRBJ2-7; no reliable D call. The V end was cut by 1 base, the J end by 2 bases, with 3 bases between. The CDR3 has 12 residues. Germline V lookup: CDR1 LGHDT, CDR2 YNNKEL (reference sequence). CDR3: CASSQATYEQYF. The DNA of the CDR3 is TGTGCCAGCAGCCAAGCCACCTACGAGCAGTACTTC.